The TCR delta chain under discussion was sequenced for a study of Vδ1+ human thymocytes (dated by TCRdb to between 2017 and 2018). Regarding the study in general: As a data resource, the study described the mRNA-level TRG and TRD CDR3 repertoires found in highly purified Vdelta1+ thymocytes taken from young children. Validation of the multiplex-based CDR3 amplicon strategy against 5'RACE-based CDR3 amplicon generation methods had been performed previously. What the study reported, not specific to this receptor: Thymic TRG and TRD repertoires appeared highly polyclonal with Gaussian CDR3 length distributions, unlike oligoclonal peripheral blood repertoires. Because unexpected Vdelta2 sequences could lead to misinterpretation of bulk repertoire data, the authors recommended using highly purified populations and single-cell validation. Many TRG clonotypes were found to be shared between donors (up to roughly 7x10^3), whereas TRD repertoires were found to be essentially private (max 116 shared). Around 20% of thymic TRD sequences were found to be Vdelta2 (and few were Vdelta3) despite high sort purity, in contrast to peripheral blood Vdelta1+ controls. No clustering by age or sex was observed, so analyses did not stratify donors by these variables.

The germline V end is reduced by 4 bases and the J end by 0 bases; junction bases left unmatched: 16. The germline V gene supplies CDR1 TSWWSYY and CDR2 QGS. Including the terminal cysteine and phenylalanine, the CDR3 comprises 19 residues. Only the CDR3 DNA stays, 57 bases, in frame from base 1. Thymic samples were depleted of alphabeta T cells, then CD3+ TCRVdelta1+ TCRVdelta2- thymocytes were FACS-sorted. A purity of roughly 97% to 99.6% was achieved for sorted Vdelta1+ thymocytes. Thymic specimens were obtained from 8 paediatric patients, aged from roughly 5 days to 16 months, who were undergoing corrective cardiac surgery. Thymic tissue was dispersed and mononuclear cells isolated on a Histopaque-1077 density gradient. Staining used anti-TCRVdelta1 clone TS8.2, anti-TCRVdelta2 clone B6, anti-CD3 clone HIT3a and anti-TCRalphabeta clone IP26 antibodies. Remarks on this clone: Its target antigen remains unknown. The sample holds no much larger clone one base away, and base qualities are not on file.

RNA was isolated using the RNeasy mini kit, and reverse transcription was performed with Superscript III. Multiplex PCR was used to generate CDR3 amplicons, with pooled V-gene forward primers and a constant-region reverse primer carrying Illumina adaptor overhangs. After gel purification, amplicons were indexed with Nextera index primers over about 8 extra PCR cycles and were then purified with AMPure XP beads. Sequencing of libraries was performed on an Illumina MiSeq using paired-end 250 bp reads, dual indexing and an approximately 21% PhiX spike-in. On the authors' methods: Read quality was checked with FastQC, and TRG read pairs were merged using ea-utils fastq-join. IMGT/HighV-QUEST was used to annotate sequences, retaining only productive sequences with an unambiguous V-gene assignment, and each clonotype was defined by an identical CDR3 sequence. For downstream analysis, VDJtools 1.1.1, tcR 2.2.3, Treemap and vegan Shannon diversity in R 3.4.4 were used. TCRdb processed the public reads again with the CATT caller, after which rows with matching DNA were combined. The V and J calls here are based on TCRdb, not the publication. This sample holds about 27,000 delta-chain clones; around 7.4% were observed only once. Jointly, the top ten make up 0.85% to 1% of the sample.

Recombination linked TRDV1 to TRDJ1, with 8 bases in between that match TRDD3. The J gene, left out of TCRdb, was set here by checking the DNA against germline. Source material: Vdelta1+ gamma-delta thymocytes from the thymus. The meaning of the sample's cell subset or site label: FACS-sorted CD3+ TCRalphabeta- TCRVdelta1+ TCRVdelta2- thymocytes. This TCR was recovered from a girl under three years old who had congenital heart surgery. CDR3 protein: CALGVRNSPTGGHTDKLIF. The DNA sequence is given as TGTGCTCTTGGGGTACGAAATTCTCCGACTGGGGGGCACACCGATAAACTCATCTTT.